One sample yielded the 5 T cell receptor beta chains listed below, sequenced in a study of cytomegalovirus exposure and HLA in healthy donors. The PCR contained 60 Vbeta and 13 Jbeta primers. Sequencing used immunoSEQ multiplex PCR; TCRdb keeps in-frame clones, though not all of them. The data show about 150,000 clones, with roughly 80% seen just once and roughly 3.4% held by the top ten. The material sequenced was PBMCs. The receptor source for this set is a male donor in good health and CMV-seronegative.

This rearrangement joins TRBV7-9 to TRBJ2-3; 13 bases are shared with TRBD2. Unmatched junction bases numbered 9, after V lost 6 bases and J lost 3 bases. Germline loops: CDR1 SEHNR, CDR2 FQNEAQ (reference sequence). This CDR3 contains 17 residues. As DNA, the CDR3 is TGTGCCAGCAGTCCGAGACTAGCGGGGGGTCTTACAGATACGCAGTATTTT. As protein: CASSPRLAGGLTDTQYF.

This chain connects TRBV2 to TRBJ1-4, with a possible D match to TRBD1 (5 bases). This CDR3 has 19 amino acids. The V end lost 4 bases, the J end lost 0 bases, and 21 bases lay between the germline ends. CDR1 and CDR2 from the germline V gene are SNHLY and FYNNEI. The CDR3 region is CASSGVEGARYTTNEKLFF. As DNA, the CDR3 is TGTGCCAGCAGTGGCGTGGAAGGGGCGAGGTATACAACTAATGAAAAACTGTTTTTT. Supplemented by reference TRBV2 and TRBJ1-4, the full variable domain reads EPEVTQTPSHQVTQMGQEVILRCVPISNHLYFYWYRQILGQKVEFLVSFYNNEISEKSEIFDDQFSVERPDGSNFTLKIRSTKLEDSAMYFCASSGVEGARYTTNEKLFFGSGTQLSVL.

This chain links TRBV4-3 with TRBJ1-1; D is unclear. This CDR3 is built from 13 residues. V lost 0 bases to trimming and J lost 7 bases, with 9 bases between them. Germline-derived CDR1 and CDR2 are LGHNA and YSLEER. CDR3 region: CASSQDGGFEAFF. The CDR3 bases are TGCGCCAGCAGCCAAGACGGCGGGTTTGAAGCTTTCTTT.

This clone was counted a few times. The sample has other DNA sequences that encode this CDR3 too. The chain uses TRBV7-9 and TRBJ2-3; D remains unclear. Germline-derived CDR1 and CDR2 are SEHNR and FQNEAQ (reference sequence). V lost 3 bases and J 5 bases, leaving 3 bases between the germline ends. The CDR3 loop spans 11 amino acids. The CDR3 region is CASSFQDTQYF. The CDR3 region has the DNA TGTGCCAGCAGCTTCCAAGATACGCAGTATTTT.

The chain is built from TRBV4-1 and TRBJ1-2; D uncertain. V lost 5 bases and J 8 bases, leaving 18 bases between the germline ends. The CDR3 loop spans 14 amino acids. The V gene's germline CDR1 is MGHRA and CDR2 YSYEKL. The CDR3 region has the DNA TGCGCCAGCAGCACCCCCACGGGGATGAGCGGCTACACCTTC. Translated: CASSTPTGMSGYTF.